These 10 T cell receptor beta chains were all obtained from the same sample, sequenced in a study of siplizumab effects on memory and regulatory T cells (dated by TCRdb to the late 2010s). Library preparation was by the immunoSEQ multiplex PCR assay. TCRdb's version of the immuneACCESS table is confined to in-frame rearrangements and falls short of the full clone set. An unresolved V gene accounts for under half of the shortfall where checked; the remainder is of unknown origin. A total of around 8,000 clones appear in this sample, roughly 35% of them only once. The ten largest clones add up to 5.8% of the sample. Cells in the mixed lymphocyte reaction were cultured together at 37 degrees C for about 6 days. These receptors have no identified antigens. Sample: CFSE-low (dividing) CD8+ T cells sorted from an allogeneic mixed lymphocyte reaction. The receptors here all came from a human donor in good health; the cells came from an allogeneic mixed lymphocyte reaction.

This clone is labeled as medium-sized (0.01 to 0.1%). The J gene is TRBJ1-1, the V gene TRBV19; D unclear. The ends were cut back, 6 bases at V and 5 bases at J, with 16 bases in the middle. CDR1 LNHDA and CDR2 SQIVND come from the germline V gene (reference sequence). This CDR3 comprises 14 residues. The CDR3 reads CASSPESRGTEAFF. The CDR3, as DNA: TGTGCCAGTAGCCCGGAGTCTAGAGGGACTGAAGCTTTCTTT. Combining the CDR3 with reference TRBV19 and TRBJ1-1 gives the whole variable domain DGGITQSPKYLFRKEGQNVTLSCEQNLNHDAMYWYRQDPGQGLRLIYYSQIVNDFQKGDIAEGYSVSREKKESFPLTVTSAQKNPTAFYLCASSPESRGTEAFFGQGTRLTVV.

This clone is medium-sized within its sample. The CDR3: CASSDLGRTYEQYF. As DNA, the CDR3 is TGTGCCAGCAGTGATCTGGGGCGGACCTACGAGCAGTACTTC. The chain carries TRBV2 and TRBJ2-7, with TRBD1 as a possible D gene (5 bases). The CDR3 is made up of 14 amino acids. Between the trimmed V and J ends, which lost 3 bases and 2 bases, there was a span of 11 bases. The germline V gene has CDR1 SNHLY and CDR2 FYNNEI.

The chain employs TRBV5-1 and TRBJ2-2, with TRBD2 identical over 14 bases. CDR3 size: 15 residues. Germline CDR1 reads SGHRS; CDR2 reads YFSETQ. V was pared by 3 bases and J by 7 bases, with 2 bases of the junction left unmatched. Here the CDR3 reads CASSSGLAGGGELFF. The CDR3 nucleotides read TGCGCCAGCAGCTCAGGACTAGCGGGAGGCGGGGAGCTGTTTTTT.

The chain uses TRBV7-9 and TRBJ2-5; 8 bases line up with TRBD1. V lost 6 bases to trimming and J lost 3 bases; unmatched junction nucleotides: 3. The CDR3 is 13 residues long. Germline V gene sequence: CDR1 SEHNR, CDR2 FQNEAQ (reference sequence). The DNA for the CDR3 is TGTGCCAGCAGACAGGGGGGTGAAGAGACCCAGTACTTC. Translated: CASRQGGEETQYF.

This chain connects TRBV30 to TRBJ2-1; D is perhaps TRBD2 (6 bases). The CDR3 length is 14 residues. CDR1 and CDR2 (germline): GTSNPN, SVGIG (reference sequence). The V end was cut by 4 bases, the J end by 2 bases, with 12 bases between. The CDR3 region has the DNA TGTGCCTGGAATTCTGCGGGACCCTACAATGAGCAGTTCTTC. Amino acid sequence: CAWNSAGPYNEQFF.

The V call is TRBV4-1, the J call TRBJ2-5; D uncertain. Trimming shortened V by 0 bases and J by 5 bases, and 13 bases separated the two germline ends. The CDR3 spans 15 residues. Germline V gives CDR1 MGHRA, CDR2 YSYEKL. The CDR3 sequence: CASSQESRLGETQYF. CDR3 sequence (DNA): TGCGCCAGCAGCCAAGAGAGCCGACTGGGGGAGACCCAGTACTTC.

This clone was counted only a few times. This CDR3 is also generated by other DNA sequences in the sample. Here the CDR3 DNA reads TGTGCCAGTAGTATTGGAGGCAATGAGCAGTTCTTC. Translated, it gives CASSIGGNEQFF. This chain joins TRBV19 and TRBJ2-1; D might be TRBD2 (5 bases). This CDR3 comprises 12 residues. CDR1 and CDR2 (germline): LNHDA, SQIVND (reference sequence). V lost 3 bases and J lost 6, with 6 bases in between.

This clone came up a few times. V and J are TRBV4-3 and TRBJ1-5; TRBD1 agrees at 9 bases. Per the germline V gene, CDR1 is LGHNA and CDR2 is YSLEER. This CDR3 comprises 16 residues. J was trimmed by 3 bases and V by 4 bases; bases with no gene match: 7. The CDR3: CASSLGTGRFNQPQHF. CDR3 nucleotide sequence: TGCGCCAGCAGCCTTGGGACAGGGCGGTTCAATCAGCCCCAGCATTTT.

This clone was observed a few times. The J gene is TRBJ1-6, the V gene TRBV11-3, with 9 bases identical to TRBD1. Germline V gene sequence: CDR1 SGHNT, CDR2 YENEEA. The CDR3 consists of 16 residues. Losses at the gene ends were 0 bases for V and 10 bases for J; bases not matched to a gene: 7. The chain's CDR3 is CASSLDPTGGRSPLHF. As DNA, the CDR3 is TGTGCCAGCAGCTTAGACCCGACAGGGGGTCGGTCACCCCTCCACTTT.

CDR3 sequence reads: CASSLTRYGYTF. DNA of the CDR3: TGTGCCAGCAGTTTAACCCGCTATGGCTACACCTTC. The chain carries TRBV28 and TRBJ1-2; no firm D call. This CDR3 contains 12 residues. V was trimmed by 2 bases and J by 4 bases, leaving 5 bases between them. Germline CDR1 MDHEN, CDR2 SYDVKM.